There are a few counts of the clone carrying this TCR beta chain. The target antigen is unknown. This sample stems from a study of T cells after yellow fever vaccination. Overall study context: Low-cell-number fractions underwent preparation using SMART-Seq v4 Ultra Low Input.

Making TCR cDNA involved 5'RACE template switching, which added UMIs and a universal primer site. From the 5' RACE reads, TCRdb called clonotypes with MiXCR, one entry per CDR3 protein. The table includes 500,000 to 550,000 distinct CDR3 sequences, 20% to 25% detected once. General study findings and limits: Reappearance after the booster was seen for most primary-vaccination clones, at 95% to 96% CD4 and around 90% CD8. Abundant clonotypes from the bulk population could have been carried over as contaminants into FACS-sorted repertoires.

CDR3 length: 19 amino acids. Germline V gives CDR1 SGHVS, CDR2 FNYEAQ. V lost 4 bases to trimming and J lost 4 bases; unmatched junction nucleotides: 18. The sequence derives from a man between 18 and 35 years old who received the YFV17D yellow fever vaccine. This chain connects TRBV7-6 to TRBJ2-1; 8 positions agree with TRBD1. Specimen: PBMCs, collected 20 to 25 days after the first yellow fever vaccination. CDR3 DNA: TGTGCCAGCAGCTCACGGTGGCCCGGACGGGACAGGCTATACAATGAGCAGTTCTTC. Protein product: CASSSRWPGRDRLYNEQFF.